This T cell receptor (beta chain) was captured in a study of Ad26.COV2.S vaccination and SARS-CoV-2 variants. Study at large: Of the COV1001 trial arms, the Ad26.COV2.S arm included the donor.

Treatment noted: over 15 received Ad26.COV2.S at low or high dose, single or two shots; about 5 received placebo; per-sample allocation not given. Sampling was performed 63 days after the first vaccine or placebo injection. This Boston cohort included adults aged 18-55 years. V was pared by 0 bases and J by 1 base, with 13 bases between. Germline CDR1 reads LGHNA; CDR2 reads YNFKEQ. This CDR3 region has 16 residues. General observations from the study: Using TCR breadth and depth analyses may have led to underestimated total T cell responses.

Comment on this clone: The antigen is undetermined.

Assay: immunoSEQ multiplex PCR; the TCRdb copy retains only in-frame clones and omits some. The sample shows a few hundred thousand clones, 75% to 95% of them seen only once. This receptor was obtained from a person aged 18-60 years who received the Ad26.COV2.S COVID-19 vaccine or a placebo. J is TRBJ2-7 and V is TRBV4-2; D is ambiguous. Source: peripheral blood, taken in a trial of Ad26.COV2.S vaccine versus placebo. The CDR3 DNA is TGTGCCAGCAGCCAAGATGCGGCAGATCAATCCTACGAGCAGTACTTC. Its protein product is CASSQDAADQSYEQYF.